This TCR beta chain was recorded in a study of T cell clusters in autoimmune cytopenias. TRB was amplified from 250 ng of peripheral blood genomic DNA per sample. The CDR3 is 16 amino acids. One tube held mixed TRB-A and TRB-B primer pools for touch-down PCR. Following a re-call of the multiplex PCR reads, TCRdb has one entry per CDR3 protein and lacks DNA. The specimen's table records thousands of distinct CDR3 sequences. The same data also contributed to another study, on T cell repertoires in aging, cancer and after chemotherapy.

The chain recombines TRBV12-3 or TRBV12-4 with TRBJ2-1; TCRdb calls TRBD2, which cannot be checked without DNA. Sequencing was done on a sample of peripheral blood. The sequence was obtained from a human donor in good health. The CDR3 sequence: CASGRLAGSSYNEQFF.